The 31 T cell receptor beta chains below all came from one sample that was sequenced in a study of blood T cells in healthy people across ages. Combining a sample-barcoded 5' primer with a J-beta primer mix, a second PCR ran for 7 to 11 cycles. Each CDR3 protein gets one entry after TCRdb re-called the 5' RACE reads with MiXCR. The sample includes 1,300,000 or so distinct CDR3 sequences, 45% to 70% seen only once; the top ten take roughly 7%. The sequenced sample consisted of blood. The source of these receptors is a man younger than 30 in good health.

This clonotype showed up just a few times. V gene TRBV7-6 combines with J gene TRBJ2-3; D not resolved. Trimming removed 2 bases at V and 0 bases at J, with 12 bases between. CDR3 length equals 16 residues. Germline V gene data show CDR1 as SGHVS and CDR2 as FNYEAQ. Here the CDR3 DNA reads TGTGCCAGCAGCTTATATCGCGTCAGAAGCACAGATACGCAGTATTTT. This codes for CASSLYRVRSTDTQYF.

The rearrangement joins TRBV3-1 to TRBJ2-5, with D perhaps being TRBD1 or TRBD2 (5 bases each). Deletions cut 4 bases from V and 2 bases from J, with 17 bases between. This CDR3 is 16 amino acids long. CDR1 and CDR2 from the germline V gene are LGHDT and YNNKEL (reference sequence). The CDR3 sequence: CASSPSGRLNQETQYF. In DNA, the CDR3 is TGTGCCAGCAGCCCGTCGGGACGCCTCAATCAAGAGACCCAGTACTTC.

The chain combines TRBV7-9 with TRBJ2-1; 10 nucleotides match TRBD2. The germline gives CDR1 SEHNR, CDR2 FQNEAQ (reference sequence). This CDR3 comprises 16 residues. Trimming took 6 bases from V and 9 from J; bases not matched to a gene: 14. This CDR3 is CASSLLAGVSGGEQFF. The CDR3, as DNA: TGTGCCAGCAGTTTGCTAGCGGGAGTTTCTGGCGGTGAGCAGTTCTTC.

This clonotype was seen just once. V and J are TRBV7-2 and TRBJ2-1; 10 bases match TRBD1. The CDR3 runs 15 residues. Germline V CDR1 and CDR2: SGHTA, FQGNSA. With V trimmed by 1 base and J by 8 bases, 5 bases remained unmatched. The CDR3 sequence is CASSLDGTGVHEQFF. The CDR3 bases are TGTGCCAGCAGCTTAGATGGGACAGGGGTACATGAGCAGTTCTTC. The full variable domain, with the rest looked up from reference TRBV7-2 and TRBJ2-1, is GAGVSQSPSNKVTEKGKDVELRCDPISGHTALYWYRQSLGQGLEFLIYFQGNSAPDKSGLPSDRFSAERTGGSVSTLTIQRTQQEDSAVYLCASSLDGTGVHEQFFGPGTRLTVL.

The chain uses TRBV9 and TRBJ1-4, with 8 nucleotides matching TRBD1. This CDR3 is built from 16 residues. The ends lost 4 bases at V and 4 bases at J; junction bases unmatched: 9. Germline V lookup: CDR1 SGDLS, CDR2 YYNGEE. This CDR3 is CASSTGTGGFNEKLFF. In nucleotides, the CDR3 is TGTGCCAGCAGCACTGGGACAGGAGGCTTTAATGAAAAACTGTTTTTT.

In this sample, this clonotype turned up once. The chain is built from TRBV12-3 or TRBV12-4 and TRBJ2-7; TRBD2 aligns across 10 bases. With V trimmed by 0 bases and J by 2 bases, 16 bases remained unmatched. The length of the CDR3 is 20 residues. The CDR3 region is CASSLALLAGAHPLAYEQYF. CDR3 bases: TGTGCCAGCAGTTTAGCGCTTCTAGCGGGGGCTCACCCCCTGGCCTACGAGCAGTACTTC.

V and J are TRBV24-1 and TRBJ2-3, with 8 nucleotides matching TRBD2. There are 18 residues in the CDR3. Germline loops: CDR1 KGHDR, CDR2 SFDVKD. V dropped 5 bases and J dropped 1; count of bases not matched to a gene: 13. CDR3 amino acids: CATSGCREGGGGTDTQYF. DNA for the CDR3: TGTGCCACCAGTGGTTGTCGGGAGGGGGGAGGGGGCACAGATACGCAGTATTTT.

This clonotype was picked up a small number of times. Here the CDR3 DNA reads TGCGCCAGCGGGGGACAGGACGCCTACGAGCAGTACTTC. Translating gives CASGGQDAYEQYF. The V gene is TRBV5-1, the J gene TRBJ2-7; 8 bases line up with TRBD1. The CDR3 sequence is 13 residues long. The germline CDR1 and CDR2 sequences are SGHRS and YFSETQ. V lost 7 bases, J lost 2 bases, and 5 bases stayed unmatched.

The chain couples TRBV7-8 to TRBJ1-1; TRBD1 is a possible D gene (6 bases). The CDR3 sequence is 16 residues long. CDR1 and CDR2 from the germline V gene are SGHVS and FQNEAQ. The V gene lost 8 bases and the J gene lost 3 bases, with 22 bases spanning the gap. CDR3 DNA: TGTGCCAGCGGACGGCGGGGGCCAGCGTGGGACACTGAAGCTTTCTTT. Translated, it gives CASGRRGPAWDTEAFF. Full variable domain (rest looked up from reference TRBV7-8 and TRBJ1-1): GAGVSQSPRYKVAKRGQDVALRCDPISGHVSLFWYQQALGQGPEFLTYFQNEAQLDKSGLPSDRFFAERPEGSVSTLKIQRTQQEDSAVYLCASGRRGPAWDTEAFFGQGTRLTVV.

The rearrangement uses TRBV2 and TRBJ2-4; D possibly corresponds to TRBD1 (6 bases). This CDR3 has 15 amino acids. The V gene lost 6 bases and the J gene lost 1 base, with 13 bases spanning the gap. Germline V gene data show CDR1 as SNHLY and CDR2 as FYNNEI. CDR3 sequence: CASRRVRGAKNIQYF. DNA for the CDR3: TGTGCCAGCAGGAGAGTTAGGGGGGCCAAAAACATTCAGTACTTC. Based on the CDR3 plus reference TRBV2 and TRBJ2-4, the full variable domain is EPEVTQTPSHQVTQMGQEVILRCVPISNHLYFYWYRQILGQKVEFLVSFYNNEISEKSEIFDDQFSVERPDGSNFTLKIRSTKLEDSAMYFCASRRVRGAKNIQYFGAGTRLSVL.

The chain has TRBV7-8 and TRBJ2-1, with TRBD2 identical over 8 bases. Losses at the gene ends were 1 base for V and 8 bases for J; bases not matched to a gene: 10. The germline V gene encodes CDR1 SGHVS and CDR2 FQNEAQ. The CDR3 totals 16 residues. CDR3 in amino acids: CASSLVLSRGADEQFF. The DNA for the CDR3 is TGTGCCAGCAGCTTAGTTCTCTCGCGGGGGGCCGATGAGCAGTTCTTC.

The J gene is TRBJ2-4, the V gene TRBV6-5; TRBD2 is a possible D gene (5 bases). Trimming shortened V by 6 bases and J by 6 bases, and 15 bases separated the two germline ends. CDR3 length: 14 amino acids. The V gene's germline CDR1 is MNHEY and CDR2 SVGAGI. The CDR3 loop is CASRPVTRLNIQYF. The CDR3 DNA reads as TGTGCCAGCAGACCTGTCACTAGGTTAAACATTCAGTACTTC.

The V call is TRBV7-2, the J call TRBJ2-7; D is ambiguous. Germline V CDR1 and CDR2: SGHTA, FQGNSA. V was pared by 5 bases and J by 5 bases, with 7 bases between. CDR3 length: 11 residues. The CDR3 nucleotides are TGTGCCAGCAGCCCTCACGACGAGCAGTACTTC. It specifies CASSPHDEQYF.

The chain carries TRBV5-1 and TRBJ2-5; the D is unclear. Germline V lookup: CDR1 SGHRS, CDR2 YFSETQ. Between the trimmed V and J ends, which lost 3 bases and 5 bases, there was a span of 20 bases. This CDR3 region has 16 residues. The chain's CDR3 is CASSSSPPSPCETQYF. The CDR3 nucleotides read TGCGCCAGCAGCTCTTCCCCACCATCTCCATGTGAGACCCAGTACTTC.

CDR3 protein: CASSSYPRLAGSQETQYF. DNA of the CDR3: TGTGCCAGCTCTTCCTATCCCCGACTAGCGGGGAGTCAAGAGACCCAGTACTTC. The chain has TRBV9 and TRBJ2-5; 11 bases align to TRBD2. The CDR3 is made up of 18 amino acids. Losses at the gene ends were 7 bases for V and 2 bases for J; bases not matched to a gene: 16. CDR1 is SGDLS, CDR2 YYNGEE, per germline. Full variable domain (missing parts from reference TRBV9 and TRBJ2-5): DSGVTQTPKHLITATGQRVTLRCSPRSGDLSVYWYQQSLDQGLQFLIQYYNGEERAKGNILERFSAQQFPDLHSELNLSSLELGDSALYFCASSSYPRLAGSQETQYFGPGTRLLVL.

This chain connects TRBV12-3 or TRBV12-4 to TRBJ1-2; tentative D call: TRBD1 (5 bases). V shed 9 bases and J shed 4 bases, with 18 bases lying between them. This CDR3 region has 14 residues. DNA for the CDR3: TGTGCCAGTAGACCGACGGGGACCATCTATGGCTACACCTTC. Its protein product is CASRPTGTIYGYTF.

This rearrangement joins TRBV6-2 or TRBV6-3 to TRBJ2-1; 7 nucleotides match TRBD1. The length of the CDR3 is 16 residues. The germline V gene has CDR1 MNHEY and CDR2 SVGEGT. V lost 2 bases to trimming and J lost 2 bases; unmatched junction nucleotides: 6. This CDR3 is CASSYRRTGTYNEQFF. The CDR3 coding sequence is TGTGCCAGCAGTTACCGTAGGACAGGCACCTACAATGAGCAGTTCTTC.

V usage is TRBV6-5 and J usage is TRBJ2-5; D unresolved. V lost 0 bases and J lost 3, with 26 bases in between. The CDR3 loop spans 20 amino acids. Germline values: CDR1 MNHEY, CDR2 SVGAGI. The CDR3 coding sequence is TGTGCCAGCAGTTACTCGAGATTGGCCGGCTTCTCAGAGACCAAAGAGACCCAGTACTTC. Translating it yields CASSYSRLAGFSETKETQYF.

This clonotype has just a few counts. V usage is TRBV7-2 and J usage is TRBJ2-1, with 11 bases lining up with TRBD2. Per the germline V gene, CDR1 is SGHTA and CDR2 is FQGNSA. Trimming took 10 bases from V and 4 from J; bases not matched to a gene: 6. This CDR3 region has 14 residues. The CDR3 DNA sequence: TGTGCCACCTCGGGACTAGCGGTTTACAATGAGCAGTTCTTC. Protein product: CATSGLAVYNEQFF.

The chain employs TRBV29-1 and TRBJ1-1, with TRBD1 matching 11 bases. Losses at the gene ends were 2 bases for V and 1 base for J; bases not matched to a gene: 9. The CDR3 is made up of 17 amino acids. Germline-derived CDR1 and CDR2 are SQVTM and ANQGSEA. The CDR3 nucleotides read TGCAGCGTTGAACCCTCACTCGGGACAGGGGGGAACACTGAAGCTTTCTTT. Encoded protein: CSVEPSLGTGGNTEAFF. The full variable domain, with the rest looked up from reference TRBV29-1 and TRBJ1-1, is SAVISQKPSRDICQRGTSLTIQCQVDSQVTMMFWYRQQPGQSLTLIATANQGSEATYESGFVIDKFPISRPNLTFSTLTVSNMSPEDSSIYLCSVEPSLGTGGNTEAFFGQGTRLTVV.

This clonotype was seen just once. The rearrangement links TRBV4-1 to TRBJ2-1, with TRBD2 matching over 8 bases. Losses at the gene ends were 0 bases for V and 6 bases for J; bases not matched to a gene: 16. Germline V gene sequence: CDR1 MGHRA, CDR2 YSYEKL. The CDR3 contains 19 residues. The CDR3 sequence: CASSQEAGGRGSTFNEQFF. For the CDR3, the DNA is TGCGCCAGCAGCCAAGAGGCGGGGGGCCGGGGCTCTACTTTCAATGAGCAGTTCTTC.

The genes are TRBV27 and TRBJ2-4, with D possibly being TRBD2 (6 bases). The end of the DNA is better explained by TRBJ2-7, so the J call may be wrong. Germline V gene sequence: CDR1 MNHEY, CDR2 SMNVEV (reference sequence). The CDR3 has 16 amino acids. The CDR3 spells CASSPLAGGPHFEQYF. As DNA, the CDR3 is TGTGCCAGCAGTCCCTTAGCCGGAGGGCCCCACTTCGAGCAGTACTTC.

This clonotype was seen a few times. CDR3 loop: CAISAGNEQFF. DNA for the CDR3: TGTGCCATCAGTGCGGGCAATGAGCAGTTCTTC. The V gene is TRBV10-3, the J gene TRBJ2-1; D remains unclear. The ends were cut back, 4 bases at V and 6 bases at J, with 4 bases in the middle. The CDR3 extends over 11 amino acids. Germline CDR1 ENHRY, CDR2 SYGVKD.

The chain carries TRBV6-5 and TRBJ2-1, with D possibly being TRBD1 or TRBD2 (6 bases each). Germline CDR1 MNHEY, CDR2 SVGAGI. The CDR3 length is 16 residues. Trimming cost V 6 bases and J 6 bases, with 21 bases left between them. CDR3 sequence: CASSYQLPGASNEQFF. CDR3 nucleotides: TGTGCCAGCAGCTACCAGCTACCGGGGGCTTCCAATGAGCAGTTCTTC.

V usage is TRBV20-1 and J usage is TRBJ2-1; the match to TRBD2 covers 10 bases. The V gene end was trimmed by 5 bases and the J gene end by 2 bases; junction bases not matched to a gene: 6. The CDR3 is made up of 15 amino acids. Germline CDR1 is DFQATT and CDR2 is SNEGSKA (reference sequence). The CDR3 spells CSAGSSGRAYNEQFF. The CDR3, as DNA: TGCAGTGCTGGGTCAAGCGGGAGGGCCTACAATGAGCAGTTCTTC.

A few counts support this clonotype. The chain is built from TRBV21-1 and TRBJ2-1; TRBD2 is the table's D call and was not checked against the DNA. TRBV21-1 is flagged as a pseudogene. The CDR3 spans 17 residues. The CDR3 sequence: CASSKVVHRRLANEQFF. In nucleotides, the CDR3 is TGTGCCAGCAGCAAAGTGGTGCACAGGCGACTAGCGAATGAGCAGTTCTTC.

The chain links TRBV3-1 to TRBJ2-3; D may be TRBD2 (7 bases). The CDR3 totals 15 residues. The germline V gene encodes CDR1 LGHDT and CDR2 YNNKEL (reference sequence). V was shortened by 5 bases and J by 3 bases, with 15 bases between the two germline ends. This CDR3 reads CASSSPGGGTDTQYF. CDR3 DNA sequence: TGTGCCAGCAGCTCGCCGGGGGGCGGGACAGATACGCAGTATTTT.

Here the CDR3 reads CSVGQGQTNEQYF. Written as DNA, the CDR3 is TGCAGCGTGGGACAGGGGCAAACTAACGAGCAGTACTTC. This chain joins TRBV29-1 and TRBJ2-7; 10 bases align to TRBD1. Looked up from germline, CDR1 is SQVTM and CDR2 is ANQGSEA. V was clipped by 6 bases and J by 5 bases; unmatched bases: 7. The CDR3 totals 13 residues.

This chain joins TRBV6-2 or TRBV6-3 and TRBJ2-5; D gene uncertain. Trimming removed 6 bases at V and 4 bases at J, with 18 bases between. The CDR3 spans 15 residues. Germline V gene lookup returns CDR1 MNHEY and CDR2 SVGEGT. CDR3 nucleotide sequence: TGTGCCAGCAGCCCCGACGCCAGGTACTTAGAGACCCAGTACTTC. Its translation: CASSPDARYLETQYF.

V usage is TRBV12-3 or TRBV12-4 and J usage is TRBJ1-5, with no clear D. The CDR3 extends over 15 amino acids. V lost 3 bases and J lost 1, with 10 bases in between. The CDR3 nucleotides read TGTGCCAGCAGTTTTACGTCAGAGAGCAATCAGCCCCAGCATTTT. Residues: CASSFTSESNQPQHF.

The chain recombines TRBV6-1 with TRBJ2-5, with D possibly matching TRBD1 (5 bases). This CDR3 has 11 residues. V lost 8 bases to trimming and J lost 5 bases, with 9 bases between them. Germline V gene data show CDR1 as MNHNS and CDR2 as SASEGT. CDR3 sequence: CASQTVETQYF. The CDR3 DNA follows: TGTGCCAGCCAGACAGTCGAGACCCAGTACTTC.